Included here is one T cell receptor beta chain sequence, with context. The antigen remains unidentified. These data come from a study of a mutant IDH1 vaccine in newly diagnosed glioma. Study context: Earlier care involved radiotherapy, temozolomide, or both, and the majority received both. Findings and caveats of the study: There were vaccine-induced immune responses in 85% to 95% of the patients. The authors found pseudoprogression apparently unrelated to changes in top peripheral T cell clonotypes.

Data came from immunoSEQ multiplex PCR; TCRdb stores just in-frame clones and leaves some out. The data contain fewer than 100,000 clones, approximately 90% of them singletons. This CDR3 is 14 amino acids long. The time point was: baseline, week 1 (first vaccination visit). This sample's treatment: pre-vaccination baseline after standard-of-care therapy. The material sequenced was PBMCs, taken from a glioma patient treated with radiotherapy, temozolomide or both. The chain links TRBV12-1 to TRBJ2-3; TRBD2, the D gene given by the table, was not confirmed from the DNA. TRBV12-1 has pseudogene status. The TCR comes from a woman aged 45-65 years with glioma. The CDR3 protein is CASSFGLASDTQYF. CDR3 nucleotides: TGTGCCAGCAGCTTCGGACTAGCGTCAGATACGCAGTATTTT.